These T cell receptor beta chains were read from a single sample in a study of blood T cells in healthy people across ages. TCRdb processed the 5' RACE reads anew with MiXCR; each CDR3 protein has one entry. The sample has roughly 800,000 distinct CDR3 sequences, roughly 60% seen once. Sequencing used blood. These receptors came from a man aged 25-45 years in good health. Each CDR3 is given with its conserved first and last residue. The D gene is left open where the match is weak. For some rows the clone size is stated as once, few or many, or as a class when expanded; others skip it.

cdr3_nt: TGCAGCGCGGGTCGGACGGGAGGCTATGAGCAGTTCTTC
cdr3_aa: CSAGRTGGYEQFF
clone_size: -
d_call: TRBD2
j_call: TRBJ2-1
v_call: TRBV29-1

cdr3_nt: TGTGCTAGTGGACTCCGATCTGGGGCTGGGAACTACGAGCAGTACTTC
cdr3_aa: CASGLRSGAGNYEQYF
clone_size: -
d_call: -
j_call: TRBJ2-7
v_call: TRBV12-5

cdr3_nt: TGTGCTAGTGGTTTGACTAGCCAGAACACAGATACGCAGTATTTT
cdr3_aa: CASGLTSQNTDTQYF
clone_size: -
d_call: -
j_call: TRBJ2-3
v_call: TRBV12-5

cdr3_nt: TGTGCCAGCAGTTTAGGCCCGTACTCCTACAATGAGCAGTTCTTC
cdr3_aa: CASSLGPYSYNEQFF
clone_size: -
d_call: -
j_call: TRBJ2-1
v_call: TRBV28

cdr3_nt: TGCGCCAGCAGCCTCCCGCGAGACGCTCCGGGGGTCAAGTTGGAGACCCAGTACTTC
cdr3_aa: CASSLPRDAPGVKLETQYF
clone_size: -
d_call: -
j_call: TRBJ2-5
v_call: TRBV5-1

cdr3_nt: TGTGCCAGCAGCCCCGGGGCGAGAGTATCGTTCTTC
cdr3_aa: CASSPGARVSFF
clone_size: -
d_call: -
j_call: TRBJ2-5
v_call: TRBV7-9

cdr3_nt: TGTGCCAGCAGTCTGGACAGGGTCGATCAGCCCCAGCATTTT
cdr3_aa: CASSLDRVDQPQHF
clone_size: few
d_call: TRBD1
j_call: TRBJ1-5
v_call: TRBV6-6

cdr3_nt: TGTGCCAGCAGCTTAGGGTTCTGGGAGTCGGGATACAATGAGCAGTTCTTC
cdr3_aa: CASSLGFWESGYNEQFF
clone_size: -
d_call: -
j_call: TRBJ2-1
v_call: TRBV7-2

cdr3_nt: TGTGCCAGCAGCTTAGCTGGTCGGGGACAGGCATACACCTTC
cdr3_aa: CASSLAGRGQAYTF
clone_size: few
d_call: TRBD1
j_call: TRBJ1-2
v_call: TRBV7-2

cdr3_nt: TGTGCCAGCACTGAGGGTTACAATGAGCAGTTCTTC
cdr3_aa: CASTEGYNEQFF
clone_size: -
d_call: -
j_call: TRBJ2-1
v_call: TRBV2

cdr3_nt: TGTGCCAGCAGCTTAATGCAGGGGCATGAGCAGTTCTTC
cdr3_aa: CASSLMQGHEQFF
clone_size: -
d_call: -
j_call: TRBJ2-1
v_call: TRBV7-3

cdr3_nt: TGTGCCAGCAAGGGGGCCAGTAGGTGGTCAGCTGGGGCCAACGTCCTGACTTTC
cdr3_aa: CASKGASRWSAGANVLTF
clone_size: few
d_call: TRBD1
j_call: TRBJ2-6
v_call: TRBV7-9

cdr3_nt: TGCAGCGTTGGTGAGGGGTTAATGAACACTGAAGCTTTCTTT
cdr3_aa: CSVGEGLMNTEAFF
clone_size: -
d_call: -
j_call: TRBJ1-1
v_call: TRBV29-1

cdr3_nt: TGTGCCAGCAGCTTAGTCGTGGGACGGGAGCAGTACTTC
cdr3_aa: CASSLVVGREQYF
clone_size: -
d_call: -
j_call: TRBJ2-7
v_call: TRBV7-2

cdr3_nt: TGTGCCACCAGCAGAGCTAGCTCCTACAATGAGCAGTTCTTC
cdr3_aa: CATSRASSYNEQFF
clone_size: -
d_call: -
j_call: TRBJ2-1
v_call: TRBV15

cdr3_nt: TGTGCCAGCAGTACGACTAGCGGGAGCTCCTACGAGCAGTACTTC
cdr3_aa: CASSTTSGSSYEQYF
clone_size: -
d_call: TRBD2
j_call: TRBJ2-7
v_call: TRBV6-6

cdr3_nt: TGTGCCAGCAGCGTAGAAGGGATAGCGGGAGTTTCGCAGTACTTC
cdr3_aa: CASSVEGIAGVSQYF
clone_size: -
d_call: TRBD2
j_call: TRBJ2-5
v_call: TRBV9

cdr3_nt: TGCAGTGCGCTACCAGGGGGCTCTGGGGCCAACGTCCTGACTTTC
cdr3_aa: CSALPGGSGANVLTF
clone_size: -
d_call: TRBD1
j_call: TRBJ2-6
v_call: TRBV20-1

cdr3_nt: TGTGCCAGCAGTTACTCGGTCCTCAGGGCTCCTGAAGCTTTCTTT
cdr3_aa: CASSYSVLRAPEAFF
clone_size: few
d_call: -
j_call: TRBJ1-1
v_call: TRBV6-2/TRBV6-3

cdr3_nt: TGTGCCATCAGTCCATCGGGACCCCTTAACTATGGCTACACCTTC
cdr3_aa: CAISPSGPLNYGYTF
clone_size: many
d_call: -
j_call: TRBJ1-2
v_call: TRBV10-3

cdr3_nt: TGTGCCAGCAGTGAAATTCTAGCGGGTAGCACAGATACGCAGTATTTT
cdr3_aa: CASSEILAGSTDTQYF
clone_size: few
d_call: TRBD2
j_call: TRBJ2-3
v_call: TRBV6-1

cdr3_nt: TGTGCCAGCAGTGACTCACCGCCGATACGTAATGAAAAACTGTTTTTT
cdr3_aa: CASSDSPPIRNEKLFF
clone_size: once
d_call: -
j_call: TRBJ1-4
v_call: TRBV6-4

cdr3_nt: TGTGCCAGCAGCCAAGACTCCCAGGACAATGAGCAGTTCTTC
cdr3_aa: CASSQDSQDNEQFF
clone_size: -
d_call: -
j_call: TRBJ2-1
v_call: TRBV4-2

cdr3_nt: TGCAGTGCTAGAGGGACTAGCCGCAATGAGCAGTTCTTC
cdr3_aa: CSARGTSRNEQFF
clone_size: once
d_call: TRBD2
j_call: TRBJ2-1
v_call: TRBV20-1

cdr3_nt: TGCAGTGCTAGCCTTGGGGCTGGGTCCTACGAGCAGTACTTC
cdr3_aa: CSASLGAGSYEQYF
clone_size: -
d_call: -
j_call: TRBJ2-7
v_call: TRBV20-1

cdr3_nt: TGTGCCGGCACCTTAAACCGGGACAGGGGCGAGCAGTACTTC
cdr3_aa: CAGTLNRDRGEQYF
clone_size: -
d_call: TRBD1
j_call: TRBJ2-7
v_call: TRBV27

cdr3_nt: TGTGCCAGCACGACACGTCCCCTGAACACTGAAGCTTTCTTT
cdr3_aa: CASTTRPLNTEAFF
clone_size: -
d_call: -
j_call: TRBJ1-1
v_call: TRBV28

cdr3_nt: TGTGCCAGCAGCCCAAGACTAGCGGGAGTCGACGAGCAGTACTTC
cdr3_aa: CASSPRLAGVDEQYF
clone_size: -
d_call: TRBD2
j_call: TRBJ2-7
v_call: TRBV7-9

cdr3_nt: TGTGCCAGCAGCTTAGGTGGTCGCCCAGGAGGCTACACCTTC
cdr3_aa: CASSLGGRPGGYTF
clone_size: -
d_call: -
j_call: TRBJ1-2
v_call: TRBV13

cdr3_nt: TGTGCCATCAGTGATGGCGGGGTTACCTACGAGCAGTACTTC
cdr3_aa: CAISDGGVTYEQYF
clone_size: -
d_call: -
j_call: TRBJ2-7
v_call: TRBV10-3

cdr3_nt: TGTGCCATCAGCCCTAGTGTGGAACTGGGCAATGAGCAGTACTTC
cdr3_aa: CAISPSVELGNEQYF
clone_size: once
d_call: -
j_call: TRBJ2-7
v_call: TRBV10-3

cdr3_nt: TGTGCCAGCAGCCTTAGCATAGCGGGGGGCGAGAGGAACATTCAGTACTTC
cdr3_aa: CASSLSIAGGERNIQYF
clone_size: once
d_call: TRBD2
j_call: TRBJ2-4
v_call: TRBV7-2

cdr3_nt: TGTGCCAGCAGTACAGGGACCTACTATGGCTACACCTTC
cdr3_aa: CASSTGTYYGYTF
clone_size: -
d_call: -
j_call: TRBJ1-2
v_call: TRBV25-1

cdr3_nt: TGTGCCAGCAGCTTTGAAGGGTATAAGGAGCAGTACTTC
cdr3_aa: CASSFEGYKEQYF
clone_size: -
d_call: -
j_call: TRBJ2-5
v_call: TRBV5-6

cdr3_nt: TGTGCCAGCAGTTTAGACACCGAAGAGACCCAGTACTTC
cdr3_aa: CASSLDTEETQYF
clone_size: -
d_call: -
j_call: TRBJ2-5
v_call: TRBV12-3/TRBV12-4

cdr3_nt: TGTGCCAGCGAGACCCAAGGGGATACGCAGTATTTT
cdr3_aa: CASETQGDTQYF
clone_size: -
d_call: -
j_call: TRBJ2-3
v_call: TRBV6-1

cdr3_nt: TGTGCCAGCAGCTCCCTCAGGGGGGGCGGCCAAGAGACCCAGTTCTTC
cdr3_aa: CASSSLRGGGQETQFF
clone_size: few
d_call: -
j_call: TRBJ2-1
v_call: TRBV7-2

cdr3_nt: TGCGCCAGCAGCTTCGCCTACGAAGAGACCCAGTACTTC
cdr3_aa: CASSFAYEETQYF
clone_size: few
d_call: -
j_call: TRBJ2-5
v_call: TRBV5-1

cdr3_nt: TGTGCCAGCAGCTCATTCAGGCTCGTCTCTGGGGCCAACGTCCTGACTTTC
cdr3_aa: CASSSFRLVSGANVLTF
clone_size: -
d_call: -
j_call: TRBJ2-6
v_call: TRBV7-2

cdr3_nt: TGTGCCACCAGTGCCGGGACAGGGGCTGGGGCCAACGTCCTGACTTTC
cdr3_aa: CATSAGTGAGANVLTF
clone_size: -
d_call: TRBD1
j_call: TRBJ2-6
v_call: TRBV24-1

cdr3_nt: TGTGCCAGCAGCTTCCCGAGGTCATCCTACGAGCAGTACTTC
cdr3_aa: CASSFPRSSYEQYF
clone_size: -
d_call: -
j_call: TRBJ2-7
v_call: TRBV11-2

cdr3_nt: TGTGCTAGAGGTTTGCATGGGAATGAGCAGTTCTTC
cdr3_aa: CARGLHGNEQFF
clone_size: -
d_call: -
j_call: TRBJ2-1
v_call: TRBV12-5

cdr3_nt: TGCGCCAGCGGGATGGGGAACGAGCAGTACTTC
cdr3_aa: CASGMGNEQYF
clone_size: -
d_call: -
j_call: TRBJ2-7
v_call: TRBV5-1

cdr3_nt: TGTGCCAGCAGCTGGGATTCTAGCACAGATACGCAGTATTTT
cdr3_aa: CASSWDSSTDTQYF
clone_size: -
d_call: -
j_call: TRBJ2-3
v_call: TRBV7-9

cdr3_nt: TGTGCCAGCAGTGACGTTGGCCTAGCGGGAGGGGAGCAGTTCTTC
cdr3_aa: CASSDVGLAGGEQFF
clone_size: many
d_call: TRBD2
j_call: TRBJ2-1
v_call: TRBV6-4

cdr3_nt: TGTGCCAGCTCACCTCTGCAGCTGGAGACCCAGTACTTC
cdr3_aa: CASSPLQLETQYF
clone_size: once
d_call: -
j_call: TRBJ2-5
v_call: TRBV18

cdr3_nt: TGTGCCAGCAGTTTAGCGGGAGCGGGAGGACTCTACGAGCAGTACTTC
cdr3_aa: CASSLAGAGGLYEQYF
clone_size: -
d_call: TRBD2
j_call: TRBJ2-7
v_call: TRBV12-3/TRBV12-4

cdr3_nt: TGTGCCAGCAGCTCCGACAGGGGGACAGCAGAGACCCAGTACTTC
cdr3_aa: CASSSDRGTAETQYF
clone_size: few
d_call: TRBD1
j_call: TRBJ2-5
v_call: TRBV7-2